The 29 T cell receptor beta chains listed next were all sequenced from one sample in a study of T cell repertoires in cytomegalovirus infection. TCRdb re-called the reads through MiXCR, storing one row per CDR3 protein. The profile shows about 570,000 distinct CDR3 sequences, just under 40% of them singletons. These TCRs' antigens remain unknown. The source was cultured PBMCs, collected from culture after CMV antigen stimulation. The source of these receptors is a human donor in good health (CMV status not recorded). Some clones in this sample may be carry-over from other donors' samples.

This clonotype occurred many times. V and J are TRBV7-2 and TRBJ1-4; the D gene is possibly TRBD1 (6 bases). CDR3 length equals 17 residues. Germline values: CDR1 SGHTA, CDR2 FQGNSA. V was cut by 5 bases and J by 5 bases, with 21 bases left in between. CDR3 in amino acids: CASSKRPRGRINEKLFF. The CDR3 DNA follows: TGTGCCAGCAGCAAGAGGCCCAGGGGACGGATCAATGAAAAACTGTTTTTT.

DNA of the CDR3: TGTGCCAGCAGCCAACCTCAGGGATTCACTGAAGCTTTCTTT. The encoded protein is CASSQPQGFTEAFF. V and J are TRBV7-3 and TRBJ1-1; D may be TRBD1 (5 bases). Trimming removed 5 bases at V and 4 bases at J, with 14 bases between. Germline-derived CDR1 and CDR2 are SGHTA and FQGTGA. This CDR3 contains 14 residues. Based on the CDR3 plus reference TRBV7-3 and TRBJ1-1, the full variable domain is GAGVSQTPSNKVTEKGKYVELRCDPISGHTALYWYRQSLGQGPEFLIYFQGTGAADDSGLPNDRFFAVRPEGSVSTLKIQRTERGDSAVYLCASSQPQGFTEAFFGQGTRLTVV.

This rearrangement joins TRBV7-2 to TRBJ2-7; D remains unclear. This CDR3 contains 12 residues. V lost 8 bases and J 0 bases, leaving 8 bases between the germline ends. CDR1 is SGHTA, CDR2 FQGNSA, per germline. This chain's CDR3 is CASLGGSYEQYF. The CDR3 DNA reads TGTGCCAGCCTTGGCGGCTCCTACGAGCAGTACTTC. Complete variable domain (other parts from reference TRBV7-2 and TRBJ2-7): GAGVSQSPSNKVTEKGKDVELRCDPISGHTALYWYRQSLGQGLEFLIYFQGNSAPDKSGLPSDRFSAERTGGSVSTLTIQRTQQEDSAVYLCASLGGSYEQYFGPGTRLTVT.

This clonotype has a count of ten or more. CDR3 sequence (DNA): TGTGCCAGCAGCTACCACCGGGACACCAATGAGCAGTTCTTC. It specifies CASSYHRDTNEQFF. The rearrangement links TRBV7-2 to TRBJ2-1; tentative D call: TRBD1 (6 bases). Germline V lookup: CDR1 SGHTA, CDR2 FQGNSA. The germline V and J ends were trimmed by 4 bases and 6 bases, with 13 bases remaining between them. This CDR3 contains 14 residues.

Concerning this clonotype itself: The conserved phenylalanine or tryptophan normally closing the CDR3 is absent here, so this likely arose from a read error. This chain links TRBV7-2 with TRBJ2-3; D unresolved. The CDR3 sequence is 13 residues long. Trimming removed 8 bases at V and 0 bases at J, with 9 bases between. Germline lookup yields CDR1 SGHTA and CDR2 FQGNSA. The DNA of the CDR3 is TGTGCCAGCGCTCCGACTAGCACAGATACGCAGTATTAT. Its translation: CASAPTSTDTQYY.

This clonotype was recorded at least ten times. The rearrangement links TRBV7-2 to TRBJ1-5; maybe TRBD1 (5 bases). Trimming left V 6 bases short and J 4 bases short, with 10 bases between. Germline lookup yields CDR1 SGHTA and CDR2 FQGNSA. This CDR3 contains 13 residues. The CDR3 coding sequence is TGTGCCAGCAGTTTTCAGGGTAATCAGCCCCAGCATTTT. Translating gives CASSFQGNQPQHF.

In this sample, this clonotype turned up a few times. The chain uses TRBV28 and TRBJ2-5, with TRBD2 matching over 9 bases. The germline CDR1 and CDR2 sequences are MDHEN and SYDVKM. The J segment lost 2 bases and the V segment lost 2 bases, leaving 12 bases of the junction unmatched. CDR3 length equals 18 residues. The CDR3 sequence: CASSLGRRGREWQETQYF. In DNA form, the CDR3 reads TGTGCCAGCAGTTTAGGGCGCCGCGGGAGGGAGTGGCAAGAGACCCAGTACTTC.

J is TRBJ2-7 and V is TRBV6-2 or TRBV6-3, with a weak D call TRBD2 (5 bases). Trimming pared 7 bases from V and 3 bases from J, leaving 13 bases between. The CDR3 length is 13 residues. Germline assignment: CDR1 MNHEY and CDR2 SVGEGT. The CDR3 DNA reads TGTGCCAGCAACCCACGACGGGGCTACGAGCAGTACTTC. Amino acids: CASNPRRGYEQYF.

In this sample, this clonotype turned up a few times. V and J are TRBV4-3 and TRBJ2-1; 7 nucleotides line up with TRBD2. In germline, CDR1 is LGHNA, CDR2 YSLEER. V lost 6 bases, J lost 7 bases, and 15 bases stayed unmatched. This CDR3 contains 16 residues. The CDR3 region is CASSHSTGTTENEQFF. In nucleotides, the CDR3 is TGCGCCAGCAGTCATTCAACCGGGACTACCGAGAATGAGCAGTTCTTC.

This clonotype was found a few times. The chain recombines TRBV29-1 with TRBJ2-1; TRBD2 matches at 14 bases. Germline CDR1 is SQVTM and CDR2 is ANQGSEA. This CDR3 region has 18 residues. V trimming: 5 bases; J trimming: 9 bases; junction bases outside the gene matches: 18. Here the CDR3 reads CSVRLAGGPGLFQGEQFF. Written as DNA, the CDR3 is TGCAGCGTTCGACTAGCGGGAGGGCCTGGGCTTTTTCAGGGTGAGCAGTTCTTC.

The chain employs TRBV7-9 and TRBJ2-5; a weak D match, TRBD1 (5 bases). The germline gives CDR1 SEHNR, CDR2 FQNEAQ (reference sequence). The CDR3 length is 14 residues. V gave up 5 bases and J gave up 5 bases, with 15 bases separating them. For the CDR3, the DNA is TGTGCCAGCAGCCCTTACCAGGGTTATGAGACCCAGTACTTC. This encodes CASSPYQGYETQYF.

In this sample, this clonotype turned up a few times. This chain links TRBV7-9 with TRBJ2-1; D ambiguous. CDR3 size: 14 residues. Germline lookup yields CDR1 SEHNR and CDR2 FQNEAQ (reference sequence). V lost 0 bases and J lost 8, with 11 bases in between. CDR3 nucleotides: TGTGCCAGCAGCTTAGCGCTGGCGGTAGATGAGCAGTTCTTC. Its protein is CASSLALAVDEQFF.

J is TRBJ1-5 and V is TRBV2; maybe TRBD1 (5 bases). V was cut by 6 bases and J by 4 bases, with 13 bases left in between. The CDR3 length is 14 residues. Germline loops: CDR1 SNHLY, CDR2 FYNNEI. The CDR3 DNA is TGTGCCAGCAGCCCGGGACCCCAGAATCAGCCCCAGCATTTT. Translation gives CASSPGPQNQPQHF.

The chain links TRBV6-6 to TRBJ2-1, with a tentative D call TRBD2 (5 bases). The CDR3 is made up of 15 amino acids. The germline V gene encodes CDR1 MNHNY and CDR2 SVGAGI (reference sequence). Trimming pared 5 bases from V and 1 base from J, leaving 12 bases between. The CDR3 loop is CASSPTTPSYNEQFF. For the CDR3, the DNA is TGTGCCAGCAGTCCGACTACCCCGTCCTACAATGAGCAGTTCTTC.

Only a few counts were recorded for this clonotype. The chain combines TRBV12-3 or TRBV12-4 with TRBJ1-2; D gene unclear. V was clipped by 6 bases and J by 8 bases, with 13 bases between them. This CDR3 spans 12 amino acids. The CDR3 reads CASRQATLGYTF. CDR3 nucleotides: TGTGCCAGCAGGCAGGCGACGCTCGGCTACACCTTC.

This chain links TRBV20-1 with TRBJ1-6, with 7 nucleotides matching TRBD1. The ends lost 6 bases at V and 10 bases at J; junction bases unmatched: 12. Germline CDR1 reads DFQATT; CDR2 reads SNEGSKA (reference sequence). The CDR3 totals 14 residues. Written as DNA, the CDR3 is TGCAGTGCCAGACAGGGAGGACGATTGTCACCCCTCCACTTT. Amino acid sequence: CSARQGGRLSPLHF.

This clonotype was recorded once. CDR3 in amino acids: CASSRTSGGLGTDTQYF. The CDR3 region has the DNA TGTGCCAGCAGTAGGACTAGCGGGGGCCTTGGAACAGATACGCAGTATTTT. The chain links TRBV6-5 to TRBJ2-3; 13 nucleotides align to TRBD2. Germline assignment: CDR1 MNHEY and CDR2 SVGAGI. The CDR3 is made up of 17 amino acids. Losses at the gene ends were 5 bases for V and 3 bases for J; bases not matched to a gene: 8.

The chain uses TRBV11-3 and TRBJ2-3; 9 nucleotides line up with TRBD2. V shed 0 bases, J shed 4 bases, and the junction held 5 bases outside the gene matches. The germline V gene has CDR1 SGHNT and CDR2 YENEEA. The CDR3 has 16 residues. The CDR3 region has the DNA TGTGCCAGCAGCTTAGATCTAGCGGGGAACGCAGATACGCAGTATTTT. Translated, it gives CASSLDLAGNADTQYF.

The V call is TRBV5-1, the J call TRBJ2-3, with 10 bases matching TRBD2. Unmatched junction bases numbered 14, after V lost 4 bases and J lost 6 bases. Looked up from germline, CDR1 is SGHRS and CDR2 is YFSETQ. CDR3 size: 17 residues. The CDR3 region has the DNA TGCGCCAGCAGCCTGGAGCCGGGACTAGCGCTGTGGGATACGCAGTATTTT. Translated, it gives CASSLEPGLALWDTQYF.

This clonotype appeared a few times. This chain uses TRBV19 with TRBJ1-1; 7 bases agree with TRBD1. Germline assignment: CDR1 LNHDA and CDR2 SQIVND (reference sequence). The CDR3 runs to 15 residues. Losses at the gene ends were 8 bases for V and 9 bases for J; bases not matched to a gene: 18. The DNA of the CDR3 is TGTGCCAGTGGACCACTGGGACAGCCTTACGTGAAAGCTTTCTTT. Translated, it gives CASGPLGQPYVKAFF. The full variable domain, in which reference TRBV19 and TRBJ1-1 provide the parts outside the CDR3, is DGGITQSPKYLFRKEGQNVTLSCEQNLNHDAMYWYRQDPGQGLRLIYYSQIVNDFQKGDIAEGYSVSREKKESFPLTVTSAQKNPTAFYLCASGPLGQPYVKAFFGQGTRLTVV.

This clonotype showed up just a few times. The chain is built from TRBV7-8 and TRBJ2-3; TRBD2 matches at 9 bases. Germline loops: CDR1 SGHVS, CDR2 FQNEAQ. This CDR3 is 20 amino acids long. Trimming cost V 0 bases and J 5 bases; bases outside gene matches: 18. The CDR3 DNA sequence: TGTGCCAGCAGCTTAGCCAGAGTGGCTAGCGGGGCTCGGCAAGGAGATACGCAGTATTTT. This sequence encodes CASSLARVASGARQGDTQYF.

This clonotype was seen only a few times. This chain uses TRBV4-1 with TRBJ1-5; 8 positions agree with TRBD1. The CDR3 is 15 amino acids. The trim removed 4 bases at V and 0 bases at J, leaving 2 bases unmatched. Per the germline V gene, CDR1 is MGHRA and CDR2 is YSYEKL. This chain's CDR3 is CASSPGQDSNQPQHF. In DNA, the CDR3 is TGCGCCAGCAGCCCGGGACAGGATAGCAATCAGCCCCAGCATTTT.

This clonotype turned up a few times. The CDR3 sequence is CATLPGGYGYTF. DNA for the CDR3: TGTGCCACCTTGCCCGGCGGATATGGCTACACCTTC. This chain joins TRBV28 and TRBJ1-2; D unclear. The CDR3 has 12 residues. Between the trimmed V and J ends, which lost 10 bases and 5 bases, there was a span of 14 bases. The germline V gene encodes CDR1 MDHEN and CDR2 SYDVKM.

This clonotype was recorded a few times. The chain uses TRBV7-6 and TRBJ2-3; D call uncertain. Germline loops: CDR1 SGHVS, CDR2 FNYEAQ. The CDR3 covers 17 residues. V lost 5 bases, J lost 1 base, and 19 bases lay in between. The DNA of the CDR3 is TGTGCCAGCAGCCCCCGTTGGGGTGACCAGGGCACAGATACGCAGTATTTT. Encoded protein: CASSPRWGDQGTDTQYF.

The chain is built from TRBV12-3 or TRBV12-4 and TRBJ1-4, with a weak D call TRBD1 (5 bases). CDR3 size: 14 residues. V lost 1 base to trimming and J lost 8 bases, with 11 bases between them. For the CDR3, the DNA is TGTGCCAGCAGTTTAGACAGGTTTTCCGAAAAACTGTTTTTT. As protein: CASSLDRFSEKLFF.

A single count supports this clonotype. This chain joins TRBV12-5 and TRBJ2-5; 7 nucleotides align to TRBD1. With 5 bases clipped from V and 5 bases from J, the junction kept 8 bases outside the gene matches. CDR1 is LGHNT, CDR2 FRNRAP, per germline. The CDR3 is 14 residues long. This CDR3 is CASGPRQTGETQYF. CDR3 nucleotides: TGTGCTAGTGGTCCCCGGCAGACAGGGGAGACCCAGTACTTC. Full variable domain (missing parts from reference TRBV12-5 and TRBJ2-5): DARVTQTPRHKVTEMGQEVTMRCQPILGHNTVFWYRQTMMQGLELLAYFRNRAPLDDSGMPKDRFSAEMPDATLATLKIQPSEPRDSAVYFCASGPRQTGETQYFGPGTRLLVL.

This clonotype was recorded a few times. The chain has TRBV10-3 and TRBJ2-3; the D gene could be TRBD1 or TRBD2 (5 bases each). The CDR3 is made up of 15 amino acids. V was cut by 6 bases and J by 0 bases, with 13 bases left in between. CDR1 ENHRY and CDR2 SYGVKD come from the germline V gene. DNA of the CDR3: TGTGCCATCAGAAACCGGGACGTAAGCACAGATACGCAGTATTTT. It is translated as CAIRNRDVSTDTQYF.

The chain combines TRBV18 with TRBJ1-5, with D perhaps matching TRBD1 (6 bases). The CDR3 totals 14 residues. CDR1 KGHSH and CDR2 LQKENI come from the germline V gene. Trimming took 5 bases from V and 7 from J, leaving 15 bases between them. The CDR3 here is CASSSNYREQPQHF. The CDR3 nucleotides read TGTGCCAGCTCATCCAACTACAGGGAGCAGCCCCAGCATTTT.

This clonotype was seen only once. J is TRBJ1-2 and V is TRBV6-6; tentatively, D is TRBD1 (6 bases). Germline V gene data show CDR1 as MNHNY and CDR2 as SVGAGI (reference sequence). Trimming removed 7 bases at V and 1 base at J, with 13 bases between. The CDR3 loop spans 14 amino acids. CDR3 residues: CASTSGQSNYGYTF. Here the CDR3 DNA reads TGTGCCAGCACTTCTGGACAGAGTAACTATGGCTACACCTTC.